This T cell receptor beta chain comes out of a study of blood T cells in healthy people across ages. The CDR3 spans 13 residues. Germline V gene data show CDR1 as SGHAT and CDR2 as FQNNGV. Trimming removed 1 base at V and 4 bases at J, with 6 bases between. Sample-barcoded 5' priming and a J-beta primer mix drove a second PCR of roughly 6 to 12 cycles. TCRdb re-analysed the 5' RACE reads in MiXCR, keeping a single row per CDR3 protein. Altogether approximately 800,000 distinct CDR3 sequences are present, 20% to 30% being singletons, with the ten largest covering more than 3%. These data were also filed under a second study, of T cells of mothers and their children.

This chain uses TRBV11-2 with TRBJ2-3; D is undetermined. The source material was blood. The receptor's source is a boy between 10 and 17 years old in good health. CDR3 amino acids: CASSLVFSDTQYF. CDR3 bases: TGTGCCAGCAGCTTAGTCTTTTCAGATACGCAGTATTTT.